Following are 24 T cell receptor beta chains from one sample sequenced in a study of control samples from healthy donors and cancer patients. The data were produced by immunoSEQ multiplex PCR, yet TCRdb's version contains in-frame clones alone and is incomplete. The sample includes around 81,000 clones, roughly 93% of them seen just once. Sequenced material: blood. These receptors were collected from a woman younger than 45 in good health.

The V call is TRBV21-1, the J call TRBJ2-7; the table assigns TRBD2, which was not confirmed against the DNA. TRBV21-1 is a documented pseudogene. This CDR3 spans 18 amino acids. CDR3 amino acids: CASDSYTPGISSDYEQYF. CDR3 sequence (DNA): TGTGCCAGCGATAGCTATACCCCGGGGATCTCTAGCGACTACGAGCAGTACTTC.

The gene calls are TRBV15 and TRBJ2-1; D possibly corresponds to TRBD2 (7 bases). CDR3 size: 16 residues. V lost 1 base and J lost 2, with 12 bases in between. CDR1 and CDR2 (germline): LNHNV, YYDKDF (reference sequence). The CDR3 region is CATSRGLGGPYNEQFF. The CDR3 DNA follows: TGTGCCACCAGCAGAGGTCTCGGGGGGCCCTACAATGAGCAGTTCTTC.

This clone was seen just once. The V and J genes are TRBV10-3 and TRBJ1-1; D uncertain. The CDR3 length is 14 residues. V was shortened by 7 bases and J by 1 base, with 13 bases between the two germline ends. Germline V gives CDR1 ENHRY, CDR2 SYGVKD. The CDR3 sequence: CAIKAGAGNTEAFF. Here the CDR3 DNA reads TGTGCCATCAAAGCGGGCGCAGGGAACACTGAAGCTTTCTTT.

The chain recombines TRBV23-1 with TRBJ1-2; D is undetermined. TRBV23-1 is filed as an ORF, its function uncertain. This CDR3 contains 16 residues. Trimming shortened V by 3 bases and J by 0 bases, and 14 bases separated the two germline ends. The CDR3 loop reads CASSQGQVEANYGYTF. For the CDR3, the DNA is TGCGCCAGCAGTCAGGGCCAGGTGGAAGCTAACTATGGCTACACCTTC.

This chain joins TRBV13 and TRBJ2-1; possible D gene TRBD2, 6 bases. The CDR3 is made up of 19 amino acids. Germline V gene sequence: CDR1 PRHDT, CDR2 FYEKMQ (reference sequence). Trimming pared 1 base from V and 3 bases from J, leaving 22 bases between. The DNA of the CDR3 is TGTGCCAGCAGCTTAGAAACTTTAGGAGGGGATCCCTACTACAATGAGCAGTTCTTC. Translated, it gives CASSLETLGGDPYYNEQFF. Full variable domain (remainder filled in from reference TRBV13 and TRBJ2-1): AAGVIQSPRHLIKEKRETATLKCYPIPRHDTVYWYQQGPGQDPQFLISFYEKMQSDKGSIPDRFSAQQFSDYHSELNMSSLELGDSALYFCASSLETLGGDPYYNEQFFGPGTRLTVL.

The rearrangement uses TRBV2 and TRBJ1-2; 7 bases map to TRBD1. The CDR3 runs to 15 residues. V was pared by 6 bases and J by 4 bases, with 11 bases of the junction left unmatched. Germline loops: CDR1 SNHLY, CDR2 FYNNEI. In DNA, the CDR3 is TGTGCCAGCAGGACCGGGACAGCAATCTCCTATGGCTACACCTTC. It yields the protein CASRTGTAISYGYTF.

The chain combines TRBV18 with TRBJ2-5; TRBD1 is a possible D gene (5 bases). V was shortened by 4 bases and J by 3 bases, with 12 bases between the two germline ends. The CDR3 runs to 14 residues. Germline CDR1 KGHSH, CDR2 LQKENI. CDR3 bases: TGTGCCAGCTCACGTCAGGACATCGAAGAGACCCAGTACTTC. Its translation is CASSRQDIEETQYF.

The V call is TRBV6-5, the J call TRBJ1-1, with D hard to call. This CDR3 has 14 amino acids. V dropped 6 bases and J dropped 0 bases, with 11 bases sitting between them. CDR1 and CDR2 from the germline V gene are MNHEY and SVGAGI. This CDR3 is CASRPGLMNTEAFF. DNA for the CDR3: TGTGCCAGCAGGCCAGGACTGATGAACACTGAAGCTTTCTTT.

The chain carries TRBV7-8 and TRBJ2-1; 9 bases are a match to TRBD1. V lost 0 bases and J lost 11; bases outside the gene matches: 5. CDR1 SGHVS and CDR2 FQNEAQ come from the germline V gene. CDR3 length equals 14 residues. CDR3 coding DNA: TGTGCCAGCAGCTTAGCGAGGACAGGGGAGAAGCAGTTCTTC. It codes for CASSLARTGEKQFF.

The genes are TRBV6-1 and TRBJ1-5; D uncertain. Germline CDR1 is MNHNS and CDR2 is SASEGT. The length of the CDR3 is 17 residues. V was trimmed by 2 bases and J by 4 bases, leaving 18 bases between them. This CDR3 reads CASSETGWFSLNQPQHF. The CDR3 nucleotides are TGTGCCAGCAGTGAAACTGGGTGGTTCTCGCTTAATCAGCCCCAGCATTTT.

This CDR3 is CASSERGQGAGGYTF. DNA for the CDR3: TGTGCCAGCAGCGAGAGGGGACAGGGGGCAGGTGGCTACACCTTC. This rearrangement joins TRBV9 to TRBJ1-2, with TRBD1 identical over 12 bases. The CDR3 is made up of 15 amino acids. V trimming: 3 bases; J trimming: 7 bases; junction bases outside the gene matches: 7. Germline CDR1 SGDLS, CDR2 YYNGEE. Variable domain in full (rest from reference TRBV9 and TRBJ1-2): DSGVTQTPKHLITATGQRVTLRCSPRSGDLSVYWYQQSLDQGLQFLIQYYNGEERAKGNILERFSAQQFPDLHSELNLSSLELGDSALYFCASSERGQGAGGYTFGSGTRLTVV.

The rearrangement uses TRBV10-3 and TRBJ2-3; 9 bases agree with TRBD2. The germline V gene has CDR1 ENHRY and CDR2 SYGVKD. The CDR3 extends over 17 amino acids. The trim removed 2 bases at V and 0 bases at J, leaving 6 bases unmatched. The CDR3 spells CAISETRLAASTDTQYF. In nucleotides, the CDR3 is TGTGCCATCAGTGAGACACGACTAGCGGCTAGCACAGATACGCAGTATTTT.

J is TRBJ2-7 and V is TRBV7-6; no reliable D call. The CDR3 loop spans 14 amino acids. Between the trimmed V and J ends, which lost 0 bases and 3 bases, there was a span of 9 bases. Germline V lookup: CDR1 SGHVS, CDR2 FNYEAQ. The CDR3 protein is CASSLAGNLYEQYF. CDR3 sequence (DNA): TGTGCCAGCAGCTTAGCGGGAAATCTCTACGAGCAGTACTTC.

The CDR3 DNA sequence: TGTGCCAGCAGTTTAAGTGCAGGAGGGGCCAAAGCCAAAAACATTCAGTACTTC. It specifies CASSLSAGGAKAKNIQYF. The chain joins TRBV28 to TRBJ2-4; D might be TRBD2 (6 bases). CDR3 length: 18 residues. V gave up 2 bases and J gave up 0 bases, with 17 bases separating them. Germline V gives CDR1 MDHEN, CDR2 SYDVKM.

The chain carries TRBV2 and TRBJ1-2; 8 nucleotides line up with TRBD1. The CDR3 is made up of 17 amino acids. CDR1 is SNHLY and CDR2 is FYNNEI in the germline V gene. The V gene end was trimmed by 9 bases and the J gene end by 0 bases; junction bases not matched to a gene: 15. In DNA, the CDR3 is TGTGCCAGAGACAGGGGACGCCCCTTCGAAGCTAACTATGGCTACACCTTC. The encoded protein is CARDRGRPFEANYGYTF.

This sequence joins TRBV6-2 or TRBV6-3 and TRBJ2-7; 7 bases are shared with TRBD1. The CDR3 is 15 residues long. Germline loops: CDR1 MNHEY, CDR2 SVGEGT. The trim removed 4 bases at V and 5 bases at J, leaving 11 bases unmatched. Written as DNA, the CDR3 is TGTGCCAGCAGTTTAAACAGGGGCCCGTCCCACGAGCAGTACTTC. Protein sequence: CASSLNRGPSHEQYF.

The chain is built from TRBV4-1 and TRBJ1-3; possible D gene TRBD1, 6 bases. The CDR3 consists of 16 residues. V was trimmed by 2 bases and J by 0 bases, leaving 11 bases between them. CDR1 MGHRA and CDR2 YSYEKL come from the germline V gene. The CDR3 here is CASSQRDRYSGNTIYF. The DNA for the CDR3 is TGCGCCAGCAGCCAACGCGACAGGTACTCTGGAAACACCATATATTTT.

V usage is TRBV28 and J usage is TRBJ1-6; no clear D gene. The germline V gene has CDR1 MDHEN and CDR2 SYDVKM. There are 15 residues in the CDR3. V gave up 3 bases and J gave up 3 bases, with 9 bases separating them. CDR3 bases: TGTGCCAGCAGTTTTATGGGCGGCTATAATTCACCCCTCCACTTT. It is translated as CASSFMGGYNSPLHF.

The chain recombines TRBV5-1 with TRBJ2-3; 8 bases map to TRBD1. Germline V CDR1 and CDR2: SGHRS, YFSETQ. This CDR3 contains 14 residues. V gave up 3 bases and J gave up 5 bases; unmatched junction bases: 5. The CDR3 DNA is TGCGCCAGCAGCTCAGGGGGCGCGGGAGATACGCAGTATTTT. The encoded protein is CASSSGGAGDTQYF.

V gene TRBV6-5 combines with J gene TRBJ1-3, with a possible D match to TRBD1 (6 bases). From germline, CDR1 is MNHEY and CDR2 SVGAGI. This CDR3 is built from 15 residues. V was cut by 7 bases and J by 0 bases, with 13 bases left in between. CDR3 sequence: CASITGGASGNTIYF. The CDR3 DNA follows: TGTGCCAGCATCACCGGGGGGGCCTCTGGAAACACCATATATTTT.

This clone was detected only a few times. The CDR3 protein is CAWSEDTWSFGSYNSPLHF. The CDR3, as DNA: TGTGCCTGGAGTGAAGACACGTGGTCTTTTGGGTCCTATAATTCACCCCTCCACTTT. This chain connects TRBV30 to TRBJ1-6; no firm D call. The V gene's germline CDR1 is GTSNPN and CDR2 SVGIG (reference sequence). The CDR3 is 19 residues long. V was shortened by 1 base and J by 1 base, with 20 bases between the two germline ends.

V gene TRBV2 combines with J gene TRBJ1-1, with 8 bases identical to TRBD1. The germline V gene has CDR1 SNHLY and CDR2 FYNNEI. Trimming at V came to 3 bases and at J to 1 base, leaving 7 bases not matched to a gene. The CDR3 spans 16 residues. The CDR3 DNA reads TGTGCCAGCAGTGATCGCAGGGGGCGAGAGAACACTGAAGCTTTCTTT. Protein product: CASSDRRGRENTEAFF. Filled out from reference TRBV2 and TRBJ1-1, the complete variable domain reads EPEVTQTPSHQVTQMGQEVILRCVPISNHLYFYWYRQILGQKVEFLVSFYNNEISEKSEIFDDQFSVERPDGSNFTLKIRSTKLEDSAMYFCASSDRRGRENTEAFFGQGTRLTVV.

The J gene is TRBJ1-2, the V gene TRBV7-9; 7 bases align to TRBD1. V lost 5 bases to trimming and J lost 1 base; unmatched junction nucleotides: 4. This CDR3 has 14 amino acids. CDR1 SEHNR and CDR2 FQNEAQ come from the germline V gene (reference sequence). Here the CDR3 DNA reads TGTGCCAGCAGCCGGGACAGACTTAACTATGGCTACACCTTC. Translating it yields CASSRDRLNYGYTF.

The chain is built from TRBV27 and TRBJ2-7; D is perhaps TRBD1 or TRBD2 (6 bases each). This CDR3 comprises 13 residues. Germline assignment: CDR1 MNHEY and CDR2 SMNVEV (reference sequence). The ends were cut back, 2 bases at V and 2 bases at J, with 7 bases in the middle. The CDR3 nucleotides are TGTGCCAGCAGTTTACGGGGGCCCTACGAGCAGTACTTC. It translates to CASSLRGPYEQYF.